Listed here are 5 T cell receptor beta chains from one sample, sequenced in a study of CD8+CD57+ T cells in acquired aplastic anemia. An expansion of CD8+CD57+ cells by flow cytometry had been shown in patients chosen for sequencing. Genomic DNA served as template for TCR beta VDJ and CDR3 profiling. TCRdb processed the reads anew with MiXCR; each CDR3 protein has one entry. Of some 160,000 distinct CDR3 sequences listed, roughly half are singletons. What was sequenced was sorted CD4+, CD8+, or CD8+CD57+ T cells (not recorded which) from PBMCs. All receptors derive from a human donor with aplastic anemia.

The CDR3 DNA sequence: TGTGCCAGCAGCATGGGACAGGTGTACGAGCAGTACTTC. This gives the protein CASSMGQVYEQYF. The J gene is TRBJ2-7, the V gene TRBV14; 8 bases match TRBD1. Per germline, CDR1 SGHDN and CDR2 FVKESK. The length of the CDR3 is 13 residues. Trimming removed 5 bases from V and 4 bases from J; junction bases left unmatched: 4.

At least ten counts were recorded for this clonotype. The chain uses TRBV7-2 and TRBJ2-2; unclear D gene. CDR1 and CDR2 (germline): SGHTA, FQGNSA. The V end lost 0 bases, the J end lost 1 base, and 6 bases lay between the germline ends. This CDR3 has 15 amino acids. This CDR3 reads CASSLARQNTGELFF. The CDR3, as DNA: TGTGCCAGCAGCTTAGCGCGCCAGAACACCGGGGAGCTGTTTTTT.

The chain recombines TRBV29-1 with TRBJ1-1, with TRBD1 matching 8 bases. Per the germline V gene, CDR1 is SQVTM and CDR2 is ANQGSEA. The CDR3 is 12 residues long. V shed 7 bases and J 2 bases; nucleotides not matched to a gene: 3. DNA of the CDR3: TGCAGCGGTGGACAGGGTAACACTGAAGCTTTCTTT. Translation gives CSGGQGNTEAFF.

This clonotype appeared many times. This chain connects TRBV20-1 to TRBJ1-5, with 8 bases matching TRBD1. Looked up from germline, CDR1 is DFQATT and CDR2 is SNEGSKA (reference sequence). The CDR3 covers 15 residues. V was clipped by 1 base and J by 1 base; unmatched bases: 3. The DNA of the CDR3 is TGCAGTGCTAGAGCGACAGGGGAGAGCAATCAGCCCCAGCATTTT. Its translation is CSARATGESNQPQHF.

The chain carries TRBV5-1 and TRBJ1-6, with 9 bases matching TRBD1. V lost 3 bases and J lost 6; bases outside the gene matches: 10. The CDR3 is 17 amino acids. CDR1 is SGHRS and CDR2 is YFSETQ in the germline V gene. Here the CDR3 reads CASSSWAGQGRNSPLHF. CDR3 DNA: TGCGCCAGCAGCTCTTGGGCGGGACAGGGCCGTAATTCACCCCTCCACTTT.